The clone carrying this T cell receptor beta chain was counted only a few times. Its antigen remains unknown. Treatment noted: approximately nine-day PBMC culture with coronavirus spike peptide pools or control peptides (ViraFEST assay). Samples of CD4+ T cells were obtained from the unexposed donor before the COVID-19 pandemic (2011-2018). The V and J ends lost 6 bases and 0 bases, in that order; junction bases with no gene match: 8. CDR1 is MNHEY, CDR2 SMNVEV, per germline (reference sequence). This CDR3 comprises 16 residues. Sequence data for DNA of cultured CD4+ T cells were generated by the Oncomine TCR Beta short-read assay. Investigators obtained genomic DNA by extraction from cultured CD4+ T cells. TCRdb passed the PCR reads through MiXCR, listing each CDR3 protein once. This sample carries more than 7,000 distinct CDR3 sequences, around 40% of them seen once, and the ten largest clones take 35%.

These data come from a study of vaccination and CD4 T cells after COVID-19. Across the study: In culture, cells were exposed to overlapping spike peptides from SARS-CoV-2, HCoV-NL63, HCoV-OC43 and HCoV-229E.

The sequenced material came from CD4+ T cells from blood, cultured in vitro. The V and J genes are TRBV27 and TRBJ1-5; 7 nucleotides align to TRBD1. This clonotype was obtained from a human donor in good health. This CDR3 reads CASRTTGLYSNQPQHF. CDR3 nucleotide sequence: TGTGCCAGCAGGACGACAGGGCTTTATAGCAATCAGCCCCAGCATTTT.